The 23 T cell receptor beta chains in this list originate from one sample, sequenced in a study of CD8+CD57+ T cells in acquired aplastic anemia. It was genomic DNA that served as the template for profiling TCR beta VDJ and CDR3. One entry per CDR3 protein results from TCRdb running MiXCR on the reads. The sample includes just over 200,000 distinct CDR3 sequences, 55% to 65% of them seen just once. CD8+CD57+ cell expansion, shown by flow cytometry, had occurred in the patients selected for sequencing. Sequenced material: sorted CD4+, CD8+, or CD8+CD57+ T cells (not recorded which) from PBMCs. The receptors were gathered from a human donor with aplastic anemia.

The genes are TRBV5-1 and TRBJ2-7; no clear D. In germline, CDR1 is SGHRS, CDR2 YFSETQ. The CDR3 extends over 13 amino acids. V shed 0 bases and J shed 3 bases, with 7 bases lying between them. The DNA of the CDR3 is TGCGCCAGCAGCTTGGGGGCCTACTACGAGCAGTACTTC. Translation: CASSLGAYYEQYF.

The sample holds many counts of this clonotype. J is TRBJ2-1 and V is TRBV5-1; D is unclear. The V end was cut by 4 bases, the J end by 6 bases, with 8 bases between. The length of the CDR3 is 12 residues. Germline CDR1 reads SGHRS; CDR2 reads YFSETQ. The CDR3 DNA follows: TGCGCCAGCAGCCTAGGGATCAATGAGCAGTTCTTC. It encodes CASSLGINEQFF.

V gene TRBV7-6 combines with J gene TRBJ1-1; D may be TRBD1 (6 bases). This CDR3 has 15 residues. Germline loops: CDR1 SGHVS, CDR2 FNYEAQ. Trimming removed 0 bases at V and 4 bases at J, with 12 bases between. CDR3 DNA: TGTGCCAGCAGCTTAGCAATGGGGGCTCCCACTGAAGCTTTCTTT. It encodes CASSLAMGAPTEAFF.

This clonotype showed up many times. The CDR3 DNA follows: TGTGCCAGCGGACTAGCGGGGAACAATGAGCAGTTCTTC. Protein sequence: CASGLAGNNEQFF. The chain carries TRBV6-4 and TRBJ2-1; 12 bases map to TRBD2. V lost 8 bases to trimming and J lost 5 bases; unmatched junction nucleotides: 1. Germline CDR1 and CDR2: MRHNA and SNTAGT. There are 13 residues in the CDR3.

The V and J genes are TRBV7-3 and TRBJ2-1, with D perhaps TRBD2 (6 bases). The CDR3 sequence is 13 residues long. CDR1 and CDR2 from the germline V gene are SGHTA and FQGTGA. The ends were cut back, 4 bases at V and 7 bases at J, with 11 bases in the middle. CDR3 loop: CASSSWGDNEQFF. The CDR3 DNA follows: TGTGCCAGCAGCTCCTGGGGGGATAATGAGCAGTTCTTC.

This clonotype was counted at least ten times. V usage is TRBV20-1 and J usage is TRBJ1-3, with D hard to call. CDR3 length: 14 residues. Between the trimmed V and J ends, which lost 1 base and 1 base, there was a span of 8 bases. Germline CDR1 reads DFQATT; CDR2 reads SNEGSKA (reference sequence). The CDR3 here is CSARAGVSGNTIYF. DNA for the CDR3: TGCAGTGCTAGAGCTGGGGTTTCTGGAAACACCATATATTTT.

The rearrangement uses TRBV24-1 and TRBJ1-2, with D unclear. Trimming cost V 0 bases and J 5 bases, with 6 bases left between them. CDR1 is KGHDR and CDR2 is SFDVKD in the germline V gene. This CDR3 spans 13 amino acids. The CDR3 protein is CATSDLLGYGYTF. In DNA form, the CDR3 reads TGTGCCACCAGTGATTTGCTAGGGTATGGCTACACCTTC.

The J gene is TRBJ1-6, the V gene TRBV2, with TRBD1 identical over 8 bases. With 4 bases clipped from V and 5 bases from J, the junction kept 4 bases outside the gene matches. CDR1 and CDR2 (germline): SNHLY, FYNNEI. CDR3 length: 15 residues. CDR3 bases: TGTGCCAGCAGTGCCCGGGGACAGGATAATTCACCCCTCCACTTT. Translating it yields CASSARGQDNSPLHF.

This clonotype was picked up a small number of times. The rearrangement uses TRBV9 and TRBJ2-1; TRBD2 agrees at 9 bases. J lost 7 bases, V lost 7 bases, and 12 bases had no gene match. The CDR3 spans 15 residues. In germline, CDR1 is SGDLS, CDR2 YYNGEE. DNA for the CDR3: TGTGCCAGCGGCCCTAGCGGGGTCCCTGGGAATGAGCAGTTCTTC. Encoded protein: CASGPSGVPGNEQFF.

Only a few counts were recorded for this clonotype. V and J are TRBV10-3 and TRBJ1-6, with D possibly TRBD1 on 6 matching bases. In germline, CDR1 is ENHRY, CDR2 SYGVKD. V was trimmed by 5 bases and J by 9 bases, leaving 14 bases between them. The length of the CDR3 is 14 residues. The DNA of the CDR3 is TGTGCCATCAGTCAGGGGTTGGTGAGTTCACCCCTCCACTTT. As protein: CAISQGLVSSPLHF.

The J gene is TRBJ2-5, the V gene TRBV19; 9 bases match TRBD1. The CDR3 has 14 residues. Germline V gene sequence: CDR1 LNHDA, CDR2 SQIVND (reference sequence). V lost 2 bases to trimming and J lost 6 bases; unmatched junction nucleotides: 4. CDR3 in amino acids: CASSISGQGKTQYF. The CDR3, as DNA: TGTGCCAGTAGTATATCCGGACAGGGGAAGACCCAGTACTTC.

The V and J genes are TRBV7-3 and TRBJ1-1, with D perhaps TRBD1 (5 bases). Trimming left V 7 bases short and J 12 bases short, with 15 bases between. Germline CDR1 reads SGHTA; CDR2 reads FQGTGA. CDR3 size: 11 residues. CDR3 sequence: CASNSGGESFF. As DNA, the CDR3 is TGTGCCAGCAACTCCGGGGGGGAGTCTTTCTTT.

V usage is TRBV7-2 and J usage is TRBJ2-7; 7 nucleotides agree with TRBD2. The germline V gene encodes CDR1 SGHTA and CDR2 FQGNSA. The CDR3 is 15 residues long. The J segment lost 2 bases and the V segment lost 5 bases, leaving 9 bases of the junction unmatched. The DNA of the CDR3 is TGTGCCAGCAGCCCCAATAGCGGGCCCCCCTACGAGCAGTACTTC. Translated: CASSPNSGPPYEQYF.

Of note for this clonotype: Being one base from a much bigger clone, this may be a read error. The missing conserved phenylalanine or tryptophan at the end of this CDR3 makes a read error likely. The chain combines TRBV11-2 with TRBJ2-3, with D unclear. CDR1 and CDR2 (germline): SGHAT, FQNNGV. Trimming cost V 0 bases and J 0 bases, with 7 bases left between them. The CDR3 loop spans 15 amino acids. The CDR3 DNA reads TGTGCCAGCAGCTTAGATGCGGATAGCACAGATACGCAGTATTGT. Translation gives CASSLDADSTDTQYC.

Here the CDR3 DNA reads TGTGCCAGCAGCCAGTCTAGCGGGGGGATCGGTGAGCAGTTCTTC. Translating it yields CASSQSSGGIGEQFF. The chain combines TRBV14 with TRBJ2-1; TRBD2 matches at 11 bases. CDR1 and CDR2 from the germline V gene are SGHDN and FVKESK. V trimming: 3 bases; J trimming: 9 bases; junction bases outside the gene matches: 7. CDR3 length: 15 residues.

The chain employs TRBV7-3 and TRBJ2-2, with TRBD2 matching over 13 bases. This CDR3 has 17 amino acids. Germline V gene sequence: CDR1 SGHTA, CDR2 FQGTGA. With 5 bases clipped from V and 3 bases from J, the junction kept 6 bases outside the gene matches. The CDR3 DNA reads as TGTGCCAGCAGCCTGACTAGCGGGGGGACCCACACCGGGGAGCTGTTTTTT. Translated, it gives CASSLTSGGTHTGELFF.

The rearrangement links TRBV7-9 to TRBJ2-2; D call uncertain. The CDR3 has 13 amino acids. The germline V gene has CDR1 SEHNR and CDR2 FQNEAQ (reference sequence). Trimming shortened V by 1 base and J by 3 bases, and 3 bases separated the two germline ends. The CDR3 region is CASSLVYTGELFF. The CDR3 bases are TGTGCCAGCAGCTTAGTTTACACCGGGGAGCTGTTTTTT.

The chain recombines TRBV29-1 with TRBJ2-1; no definite D call. The CDR3 contains 11 residues. V was cut by 6 bases and J by 8 bases, with 11 bases left in between. Germline CDR1 SQVTM, CDR2 ANQGSEA. CDR3 sequence (DNA): TGCAGCGTCCCCCCGGTGGATGAGCAGTTCTTC. Its translation is CSVPPVDEQFF.

The chain couples TRBV19 to TRBJ1-6; D is unclear. Trimming took off 6 bases at V and 5 bases at J, with 23 bases between the two ends. The CDR3 runs 18 residues. Germline values: CDR1 LNHDA, CDR2 SQIVND (reference sequence). CDR3 nucleotides: TGTGCCAGTAGCGATCGGTGGGCAGGCGTCGGACATAATTCACCCCTCCACTTT. Protein product: CASSDRWAGVGHNSPLHF. Based on the CDR3 plus reference TRBV19 and TRBJ1-6, the full variable domain is DGGITQSPKYLFRKEGQNVTLSCEQNLNHDAMYWYRQDPGQGLRLIYYSQIVNDFQKGDIAEGYSVSREKKESFPLTVTSAQKNPTAFYLCASSDRWAGVGHNSPLHFGNGTRLTVT.

This clonotype was seen more than once but under ten times. The genes are TRBV20-1 and TRBJ2-7; D uncertain. Looked up from germline, CDR1 is DFQATT and CDR2 is SNEGSKA (reference sequence). The CDR3 runs to 13 residues. V gave up 3 bases and J gave up 3 bases, with 12 bases separating them. The CDR3 DNA is TGCAGTGCTAGCGGTCAGGCAGTCTACGAGCAGTACTTC. It is translated as CSASGQAVYEQYF.

This clonotype was seen just once. The chain joins TRBV9 to TRBJ1-3; D remains ambiguous. Germline V CDR1 and CDR2: SGDLS, YYNGEE. Trimming shortened V by 0 bases and J by 0 bases, and 7 bases separated the two germline ends. The CDR3 totals 15 residues. The CDR3 loop reads CASSVGAGSGNTIYF. The CDR3 nucleotides are TGTGCCAGCAGCGTAGGGGCAGGCTCTGGAAACACCATATATTTT. Looking up the rest from reference TRBV9 and TRBJ1-3 gives the full variable domain: DSGVTQTPKHLITATGQRVTLRCSPRSGDLSVYWYQQSLDQGLQFLIQYYNGEERAKGNILERFSAQQFPDLHSELNLSSLELGDSALYFCASSVGAGSGNTIYFGEGSWLTVV.

The V and J genes are TRBV5-1 and TRBJ2-7; 8 nucleotides line up with TRBD1. The J segment lost 7 bases and the V segment lost 4 bases, leaving 13 bases of the junction unmatched. CDR1 and CDR2 (germline): SGHRS, YFSETQ. The CDR3 consists of 15 residues. The CDR3 DNA reads TGCGCCAGCAGCCCGTCTCAGGGGGCAGTTTATGAGCAGTACTTC. This sequence encodes CASSPSQGAVYEQYF.

The V and J genes are TRBV24-1 and TRBJ2-3; a possible D gene is TRBD1 (6 bases). Germline lookup yields CDR1 KGHDR and CDR2 SFDVKD. V was trimmed by 0 bases and J by 1 base, leaving 7 bases between them. There are 15 residues in the CDR3. CDR3 in amino acids: CATSDLYRGTDTQYF. The CDR3, as DNA: TGTGCCACCAGTGATTTGTACAGGGGCACAGATACGCAGTATTTT.